These 9 T cell receptor beta chains originate from one sample sequenced in a study of blood T cell repertoires in COVID-19. Here immunoSEQ multiplex PCR was the method, and the copy in TCRdb shows in-frame clones only, minus some. The sample carries 210,000 or so clones, around 91% recorded once. Sequencing was done on a sample of peripheral blood. Receptors were obtained from a man aged 50-59 years with acute or convalescent COVID-19.

The sample holds one count of this clone. This chain connects TRBV3-1 (or the pseudogene TRBV3-2) to TRBJ2-7, with a weak D call TRBD2 (6 bases). Germline V gives CDR1 LGHDT, CDR2 YNNKEL (reference sequence). The CDR3 runs to 14 residues. The V end was cut by 4 bases, the J end by 5 bases, with 15 bases between. The CDR3 nucleotides read TGTGCCAGCAGCCCCGAGACTAGTCTCCACGAGCAGTACTTC. As protein: CASSPETSLHEQYF.

This sequence joins TRBV10-3 and TRBJ2-1, with TRBD1 as a possible D gene (5 bases). CDR3 size: 15 residues. V lost 2 bases and J 7 bases, leaving 15 bases between the germline ends. The germline gives CDR1 ENHRY, CDR2 SYGVKD. CDR3 protein: CAISEGAHTRNEQFF. CDR3 bases: TGTGCCATCAGTGAGGGGGCACACACAAGGAATGAGCAGTTCTTC.

The chain has TRBV11-2 and TRBJ2-5; 7 bases align to TRBD1. CDR3 size: 15 residues. The V gene's germline CDR1 is SGHAT and CDR2 FQNNGV. Trimming cost V 4 bases and J 7 bases; bases outside gene matches: 12. The CDR3 bases are TGTGCCAGCAGCTCGTTCGGACAGGAATCTTGGACCCAGTACTTC. Its translation: CASSSFGQESWTQYF.

This clone was observed a single time. The chain uses TRBV29-1 and TRBJ1-6; tentative D call: TRBD1 (5 bases). V was pared by 4 bases and J by 9 bases, with 13 bases between. Per the germline V gene, CDR1 is SQVTM and CDR2 is ANQGSEA. This CDR3 region has 13 residues. This CDR3 reads CSVAWGEGSPLHF. For the CDR3, the DNA is TGCAGCGTTGCGTGGGGGGAGGGTTCACCCCTCCACTTT.

V and J are TRBV6-5 and TRBJ2-5; 8 nucleotides line up with TRBD2. This CDR3 is built from 16 residues. J was trimmed by 2 bases and V by 0 bases; bases with no gene match: 5. Germline CDR1 and CDR2: MNHEY and SVGAGI. The CDR3 reads CASSYSGLEEQETQYF. In DNA, the CDR3 is TGTGCCAGCAGTTACTCGGGACTAGAAGAACAAGAGACCCAGTACTTC.

The CDR3 here is CASSWTREETQYF. The CDR3 coding sequence is TGTGCCAGCTCTTGGACTAGAGAAGAGACCCAGTACTTC. J is TRBJ2-5 and V is TRBV18, with 7 bases identical to TRBD2. The germline CDR1 and CDR2 sequences are KGHSH and LQKENI. The CDR3 is 13 amino acids. The junction had 4 bases not matched to a gene; V was cut back by 6 bases and J by 3 bases.

CDR3 bases: TGCAGCGTTGGGGATACACAGGGAAGCGGCGGCTACACCTTC. This gives the protein CSVGDTQGSGGYTF. This chain uses TRBV29-1 with TRBJ1-2, with D possibly being TRBD1 (6 bases). V lost 4 bases to trimming and J lost 8 bases, with 20 bases between them. Germline-derived CDR1 and CDR2 are SQVTM and ANQGSEA. The CDR3 length is 14 residues.

The table lists this clone with a count of one. CDR3 DNA: TGTGCCATATCCGGGACAGGGGGCAATCAGCCCCAGCATTTT. Translating it yields CAISGTGGNQPQHF. The V and J genes are TRBV24-1 and TRBJ1-5, with TRBD1 matching over 10 bases. The CDR3 runs 14 residues. Germline CDR1 KGHDR, CDR2 SFDVKD. Losses at the gene ends were 11 bases for V and 2 bases for J; bases not matched to a gene: 5.

The rearrangement links TRBV24-1 to TRBJ1-2; D possibly corresponds to TRBD1 (6 bases). The length of the CDR3 is 13 residues. Germline values: CDR1 KGHDR, CDR2 SFDVKD. Trimming left V 7 bases short and J 3 bases short, with 11 bases between. The CDR3 DNA follows: TGTGCCACCAGGAAGGGGGAAGACTATGGCTACACCTTC. It encodes CATRKGEDYGYTF.